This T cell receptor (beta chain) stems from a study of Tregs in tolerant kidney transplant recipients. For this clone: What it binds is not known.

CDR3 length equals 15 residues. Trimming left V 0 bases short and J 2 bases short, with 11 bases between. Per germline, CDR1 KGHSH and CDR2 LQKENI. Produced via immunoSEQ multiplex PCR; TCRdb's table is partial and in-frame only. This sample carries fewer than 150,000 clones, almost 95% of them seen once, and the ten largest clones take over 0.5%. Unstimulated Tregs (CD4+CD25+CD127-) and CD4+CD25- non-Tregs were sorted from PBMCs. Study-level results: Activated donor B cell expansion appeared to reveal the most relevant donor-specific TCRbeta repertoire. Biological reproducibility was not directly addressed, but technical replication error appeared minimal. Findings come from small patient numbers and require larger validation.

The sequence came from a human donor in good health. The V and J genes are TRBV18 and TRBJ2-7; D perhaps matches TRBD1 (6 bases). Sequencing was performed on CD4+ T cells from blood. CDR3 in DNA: TGTGCCAGCTCACCACCGGGGTGGGGGCCCTACGAGCAGTACTTC. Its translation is CASSPPGWGPYEQYF.